These T cell receptor beta chains were read from a single sample in a study of blood T cells in healthy people across ages. TCRdb passed the 5' RACE reads through MiXCR, listing each CDR3 protein once. The data show 1.5 million to 2 million distinct CDR3 sequences, with almost 35% seen just once and over 9% held by the top ten. Input material: blood. These receptors originate from a woman in her 30s in good health. Each CDR3 is given with its conserved first and last residue. The D gene is left open where the match is weak. Clone size is shown for a subset of rows, as once, few, many or a class of expanded clone.

J gene: TRBJ2-5
clone size: .
V gene: TRBV12-3/TRBV12-4
D gene: .
CDR3 DNA: TGTGCCAGCGGTTTGAACGGGGACAACCAAGAGACCCAGTACTTC
CDR3 protein: CASGLNGDNQETQYF

J gene: TRBJ2-7
clone size: few
V gene: TRBV5-1
D gene: TRBD2
CDR3 DNA: TGCGCCAGCAGCTTGGTGGGACTAGGCTCCTACGAGCAGTACTTC
CDR3 protein: CASSLVGLGSYEQYF

J gene: TRBJ2-4
clone size: .
V gene: TRBV27
D gene: TRBD2
CDR3 DNA: TGTGCCAGCAGGAGCGGGAGATCCAGGGGAAACATTCAGTACTTC
CDR3 protein: CASRSGRSRGNIQYF

J gene: TRBJ2-3
clone size: .
V gene: TRBV20-1
D gene: TRBD2
CDR3 DNA: TGCAGTGCTCGGGGGGGCCTCACAGATACGCAGTATTTT
CDR3 protein: CSARGGLTDTQYF

J gene: TRBJ2-7
clone size: many
V gene: TRBV29-1
D gene: TRBD2
CDR3 DNA: TGCAGCGTTGATGGGGGGGGGAACGAGCAGTACTTC
CDR3 protein: CSVDGGGNEQYF

J gene: TRBJ2-3
clone size: many
V gene: TRBV4-1
D gene: TRBD1
CDR3 DNA: TGCGCCAGCAGCCAAGACGACTACAGGGGTTCCACAGATACGCAGTATTTT
CDR3 protein: CASSQDDYRGSTDTQYF

J gene: TRBJ2-5
clone size: many
V gene: TRBV4-2
D gene: TRBD2
CDR3 DNA: TGTGCCAGCAGCCAAGGATCCCGGGGGGGGCCGGGAGAGACCCAGTACTTC
CDR3 protein: CASSQGSRGGPGETQYF

J gene: TRBJ2-5
clone size: .
V gene: TRBV7-2
D gene: .
CDR3 DNA: TGTGCCAGCTCACCAGTGGTCCAAGAGACCCAGTACTTC
CDR3 protein: CASSPVVQETQYF

J gene: TRBJ2-5
clone size: few
V gene: TRBV7-9
D gene: TRBD1
CDR3 DNA: TGTGCCAGCAGCCCAGGACAGGGTGTATTAGAGACCCAGTACTTC
CDR3 protein: CASSPGQGVLETQYF

J gene: TRBJ1-1
clone size: .
V gene: TRBV19
D gene: .
CDR3 DNA: TGTACCAGTAGTGCTGTTGATGGGGTACACACTGAAGCTTTCTTT
CDR3 protein: CTSSAVDGVHTEAFF

J gene: TRBJ2-7
clone size: .
V gene: TRBV12-3/TRBV12-4
D gene: TRBD2
CDR3 DNA: TGTGCCAGCAGTTTACTCCCACTAGCGGGCGTGAACGAGCAGTACTTC
CDR3 protein: CASSLLPLAGVNEQYF

J gene: TRBJ2-1
clone size: few
V gene: TRBV14
D gene: TRBD2
CDR3 DNA: TGTGCCAGCAGCCCCACCCATCTAGCGGGGAGAGGGAATGAGCAGTTCTTC
CDR3 protein: CASSPTHLAGRGNEQFF

J gene: TRBJ2-1
clone size: .
V gene: TRBV9
D gene: TRBD1
CDR3 DNA: TGTGCCAGCAGCGCCTTTGTCGGGACAGGGGAATACAATGAGCAGTTCTTC
CDR3 protein: CASSAFVGTGEYNEQFF

J gene: TRBJ2-5
clone size: few
V gene: TRBV7-9
D gene: .
CDR3 DNA: TGTGCCAGCAGCTTAGCGCTTGGGGGGCGCGAGACCCAGTACTTC
CDR3 protein: CASSLALGGRETQYF

J gene: TRBJ2-7
clone size: many
V gene: TRBV29-1
D gene: .
CDR3 DNA: TGCAGCGTTTTAAGCGATTCAAACTACGAGCAGTACTTC
CDR3 protein: CSVLSDSNYEQYF

J gene: TRBJ1-2
clone size: .
V gene: TRBV7-3
D gene: TRBD1
CDR3 DNA: TGTGCCAGCAGCCAGAAGACAGGGGGAAACCCTTATGGCTACACCTTC
CDR3 protein: CASSQKTGGNPYGYTF

J gene: TRBJ1-2
clone size: few
V gene: TRBV7-9
D gene: .
CDR3 DNA: TGTGCCAGCACCGGAGGCAGGGTGGAGAACTATGGCTACACCTTC
CDR3 protein: CASTGGRVENYGYTF

J gene: TRBJ2-7
clone size: few
V gene: TRBV6-1
D gene: .
CDR3 DNA: TGTGCCAGCAGAGGACAGTTGGTCCACGAGCAGTACTTC
CDR3 protein: CASRGQLVHEQYF

J gene: TRBJ1-1
clone size: few
V gene: TRBV29-1
D gene: .
CDR3 DNA: TGCAGCGCTACGTATGGCTTGGACACTGAAGCTTTCTTT
CDR3 protein: CSATYGLDTEAFF

J gene: TRBJ2-3
clone size: few
V gene: TRBV20-1
D gene: TRBD2
CDR3 DNA: TGCAGTGCTTTAGCGGGGGGGACCACAGATACGCAGTATTTT
CDR3 protein: CSALAGGTTDTQYF

J gene: TRBJ2-5
clone size: few
V gene: TRBV18
D gene: .
CDR3 DNA: TGTGCCAGCTCATGGGACACCGTGGTGGAGACCCAGTACTTC
CDR3 protein: CASSWDTVVETQYF

J gene: TRBJ2-1
clone size: .
V gene: TRBV29-1
D gene: .
CDR3 DNA: TGCAGCGCCCGACACTACAATGGGCAGTTCTTC
CDR3 protein: CSARHYNGQFF

J gene: TRBJ1-6
clone size: .
V gene: TRBV3-1
D gene: .
CDR3 DNA: TGTGCCAGCAGGATGGCCTCATCCAATTCACCCCTCCACTTT
CDR3 protein: CASRMASSNSPLHF

J gene: TRBJ2-7
clone size: many
V gene: TRBV28
D gene: .
CDR3 DNA: TGTGCCAGCAGCTCTTTTTCAGGGCAGTACTTC
CDR3 protein: CASSSFSGQYF

J gene: TRBJ2-1
clone size: .
V gene: TRBV20-1
D gene: .
CDR3 DNA: TGCAGTGCTAAACGTAGTGAGCCCTACAATGAGCAGTTCTTC
CDR3 protein: CSAKRSEPYNEQFF

J gene: TRBJ1-1
clone size: .
V gene: TRBV6-1
D gene: .
CDR3 DNA: TGTGCCAGCAGCTGGGACGTGGACACTGAAGCTTTCTTT
CDR3 protein: CASSWDVDTEAFF

J gene: TRBJ1-5
clone size: .
V gene: TRBV6-6
D gene: TRBD1
CDR3 DNA: TGTGCCAGCAACGGGGCCGGGCGAAACAGGGGGGGTCAGCCCCAGCATTTT
CDR3 protein: CASNGAGRNRGGQPQHF

J gene: TRBJ2-5
clone size: .
V gene: TRBV18
D gene: .
CDR3 DNA: TGTGCCAGCTCACCAGCAGGGTTCCAAGAGACCCAGTACTTC
CDR3 protein: CASSPAGFQETQYF

J gene: TRBJ2-7
clone size: .
V gene: TRBV6-2/TRBV6-3
D gene: .
CDR3 DNA: TGTGCCAGCAGTGAGGGGGGGGCCTTATCCTACGAGCAGTACTTC
CDR3 protein: CASSEGGALSYEQYF

J gene: TRBJ1-1
clone size: few
V gene: TRBV10-3
D gene: .
CDR3 DNA: TGTGCCATCAGTGAGACCAGGGGTACCACTGAAGCTTTCTTT
CDR3 protein: CAISETRGTTEAFF

J gene: TRBJ1-1
clone size: once
V gene: TRBV2
D gene: .
CDR3 DNA: TGTGCCAGCAGTGAGGACCCAGGGGAGACTGAAGCTTTCTTT
CDR3 protein: CASSEDPGETEAFF

J gene: TRBJ2-5
clone size: .
V gene: TRBV12-3/TRBV12-4
D gene: .
CDR3 DNA: TGTGCCAGCAGTTTAGGTTATGTCCAAGAGACCCAGTACTTC
CDR3 protein: CASSLGYVQETQYF

J gene: TRBJ2-5
clone size: .
V gene: TRBV20-1
D gene: TRBD2
CDR3 DNA: TGCAGTGCTAGAGACCGGAGACTAGCGGGGAAAGAGACCCAGTACTTC
CDR3 protein: CSARDRRLAGKETQYF

J gene: TRBJ2-7
clone size: .
V gene: TRBV6-6
D gene: .
CDR3 DNA: TGTGCCAGCAGGGAGGGCGCTAGCGAAAGGTACGAGCAGTACTTC
CDR3 protein: CASREGASERYEQYF

J gene: TRBJ2-3
clone size: few
V gene: TRBV20-1
D gene: TRBD1
CDR3 DNA: TGCAGTGCTAGTCCCCGGGACAGGGGTAGTGCAGATACGCAGTATTTT
CDR3 protein: CSASPRDRGSADTQYF

J gene: TRBJ1-5
clone size: few
V gene: TRBV4-1
D gene: .
CDR3 DNA: TGCGCCAGCAGCCACGGAGAGGCCAATCAGCCCCAGCATTTT
CDR3 protein: CASSHGEANQPQHF

J gene: TRBJ2-6
clone size: .
V gene: TRBV4-1
D gene: .
CDR3 DNA: TGCGCCAGCAGCCAAGATTTCGGGGATTTTGGGGCCAACGTCCCGACTTTC
CDR3 protein: CASSQDFGDFGANVPTF

J gene: TRBJ1-5
clone size: .
V gene: TRBV7-8
D gene: .
CDR3 DNA: TGTGCCAGCAGCTTAGCGCCCTGGGGCGGTCAGCCCCAGCATTTT
CDR3 protein: CASSLAPWGGQPQHF

J gene: TRBJ2-7
clone size: many
V gene: TRBV5-1
D gene: .
CDR3 DNA: TGCGCCAGCAGCTCCCCGGACCTCTACGAGCAGTACTTC
CDR3 protein: CASSSPDLYEQYF